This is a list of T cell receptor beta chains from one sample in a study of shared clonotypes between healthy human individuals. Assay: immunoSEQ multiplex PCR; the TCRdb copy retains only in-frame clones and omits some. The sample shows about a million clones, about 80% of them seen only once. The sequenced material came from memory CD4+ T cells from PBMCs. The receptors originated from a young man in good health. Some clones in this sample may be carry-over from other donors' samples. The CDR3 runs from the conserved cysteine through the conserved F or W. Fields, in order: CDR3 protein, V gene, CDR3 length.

CDR3aa: CASSTLLQWGQASTGELFF
v_gene: TRBV28
len: 19

CDR3aa: CASFRTRVETQYF
v_gene: TRBV19
len: 13

CDR3aa: CATRSRAGSNQPQHF
v_gene: TRBV27
len: 15

CDR3aa: CASSVEGRERGYNEQFF
v_gene: TRBV9
len: 17

CDR3aa: CASSWNRVMNTEAFF
v_gene: TRBV7-2
len: 15

CDR3aa: CASSRSGRASNEQFF
v_gene: TRBV6-5
len: 15

CDR3aa: CASSPAYGYTF
v_gene: TRBV6-5
len: 11

CDR3aa: CASTPGPRNTGELFF
v_gene: TRBV5-1
len: 15

CDR3aa: CASSLGGSNYGYTF
v_gene: TRBV28
len: 14

CDR3aa: CASSLLGQGDYGYTF
v_gene: TRBV5-1
len: 15

CDR3aa: CASGDRGYGYTF
v_gene: TRBV28
len: 12

CDR3aa: CASATRTFSGANVLTF
v_gene: TRBV19
len: 16

CDR3aa: CASSQVGGLTYNEQFF
v_gene: TRBV4-1
len: 16

CDR3aa: CASSLDRATTGELFF
v_gene: TRBV5-1
len: 15

CDR3aa: CASSFGQTTYGYTF
v_gene: TRBV28
len: 14

CDR3aa: CASRKAGGPYNEQFF
v_gene: TRBV6-5
len: 15

CDR3aa: CASSLFGAYEQYF
v_gene: TRBV28
len: 13

CDR3aa: CASSLGRLSDNEQFF
v_gene: TRBV11-3
len: 15

CDR3aa: CASSLGLVGEQYF
v_gene: TRBV5-1
len: 13

CDR3aa: CASSWGGGNEKLFF
v_gene: TRBV5-1
len: 14

CDR3aa: CASRRTEDREKLFF
v_gene: TRBV5-6
len: 14

CDR3aa: CASSLSQAVYEQYF
v_gene: TRBV6-1
len: 14

CDR3aa: CASSRQGQSTGELFF
v_gene: TRBV5-6
len: 15

CDR3aa: CASSLEGAGAPNYGYTF
v_gene: TRBV7-8
len: 17